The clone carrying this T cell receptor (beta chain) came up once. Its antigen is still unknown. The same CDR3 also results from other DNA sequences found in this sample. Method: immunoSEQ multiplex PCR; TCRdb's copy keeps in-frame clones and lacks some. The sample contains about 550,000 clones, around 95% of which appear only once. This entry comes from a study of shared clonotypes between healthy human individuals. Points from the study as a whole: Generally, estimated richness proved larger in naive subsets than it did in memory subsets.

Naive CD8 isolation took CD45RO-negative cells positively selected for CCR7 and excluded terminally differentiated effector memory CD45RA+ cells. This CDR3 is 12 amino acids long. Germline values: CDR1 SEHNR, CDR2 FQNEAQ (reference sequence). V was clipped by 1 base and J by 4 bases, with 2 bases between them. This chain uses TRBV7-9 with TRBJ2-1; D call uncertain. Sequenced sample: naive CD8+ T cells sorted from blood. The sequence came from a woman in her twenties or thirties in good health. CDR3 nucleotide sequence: TGTGCCAGCAGCTTAGATTACAATGAGCAGTTCTTC. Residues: CASSLDYNEQFF. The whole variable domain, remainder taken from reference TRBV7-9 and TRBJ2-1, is DTGVSQNPRHKITKRGQNVTFRCDPISEHNRLYWYRQTLGQGPEFLTYFQNEAQLEKSRLLSDRFSAERPKGSFSTLEIQRTEQGDSAMYLCASSLDYNEQFFGPGTRLTVL.